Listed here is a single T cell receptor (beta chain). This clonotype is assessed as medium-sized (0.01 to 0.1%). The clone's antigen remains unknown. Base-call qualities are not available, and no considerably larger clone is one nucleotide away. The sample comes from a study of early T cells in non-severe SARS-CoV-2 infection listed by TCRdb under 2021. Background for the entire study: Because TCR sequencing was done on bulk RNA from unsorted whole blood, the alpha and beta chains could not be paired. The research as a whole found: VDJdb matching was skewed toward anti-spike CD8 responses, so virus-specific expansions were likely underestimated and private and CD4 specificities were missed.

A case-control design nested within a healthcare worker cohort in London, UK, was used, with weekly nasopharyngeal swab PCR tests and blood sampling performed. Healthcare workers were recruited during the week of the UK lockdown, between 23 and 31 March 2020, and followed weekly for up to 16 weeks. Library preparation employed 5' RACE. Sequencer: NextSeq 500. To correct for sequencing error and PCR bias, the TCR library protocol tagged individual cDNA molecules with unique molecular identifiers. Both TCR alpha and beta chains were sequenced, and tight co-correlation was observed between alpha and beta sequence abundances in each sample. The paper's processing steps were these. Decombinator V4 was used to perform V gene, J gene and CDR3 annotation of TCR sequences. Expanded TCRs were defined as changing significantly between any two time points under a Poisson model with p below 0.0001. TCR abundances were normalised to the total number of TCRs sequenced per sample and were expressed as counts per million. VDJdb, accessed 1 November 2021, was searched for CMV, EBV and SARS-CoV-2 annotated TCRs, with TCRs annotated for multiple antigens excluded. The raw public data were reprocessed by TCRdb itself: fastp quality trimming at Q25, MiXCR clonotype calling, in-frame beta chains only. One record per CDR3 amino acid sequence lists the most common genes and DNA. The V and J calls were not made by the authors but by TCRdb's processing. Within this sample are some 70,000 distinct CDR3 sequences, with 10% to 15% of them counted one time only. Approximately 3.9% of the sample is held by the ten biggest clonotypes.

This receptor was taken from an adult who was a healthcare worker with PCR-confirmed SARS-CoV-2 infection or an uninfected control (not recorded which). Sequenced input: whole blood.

The base sequence is TGTGCCAGCAGTCGCCTGGTCGGAGATACGCAGTATTTT. The resulting protein is CASSRLVGDTQYF. Recombination linked TRBV7-2 to TRBJ2-3, with the identity of the D gene unclear. For CDR1 and CDR2, the germline V gene lists SGHTA and FQGNSA. Trimming takes 6 bases from V and 5 bases from J, and the germline ends sit 12 bases apart. Including the terminal cysteine and phenylalanine, the CDR3 comprises 13 residues. The entry retains the CDR3 DNA only, 39 bases that are in frame from base 1.